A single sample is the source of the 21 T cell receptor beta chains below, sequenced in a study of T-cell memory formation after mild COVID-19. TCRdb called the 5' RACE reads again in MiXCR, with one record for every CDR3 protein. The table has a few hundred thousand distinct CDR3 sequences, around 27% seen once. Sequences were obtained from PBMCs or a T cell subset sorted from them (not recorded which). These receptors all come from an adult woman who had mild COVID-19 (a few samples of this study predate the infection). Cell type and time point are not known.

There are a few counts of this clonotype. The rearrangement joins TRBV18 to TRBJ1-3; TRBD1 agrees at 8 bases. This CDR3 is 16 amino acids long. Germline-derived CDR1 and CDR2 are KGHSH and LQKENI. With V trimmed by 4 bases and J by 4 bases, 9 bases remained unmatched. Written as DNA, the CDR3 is TGTGCCAGCTCACAAGTCGGACAGGGTTTCGGAAACACCATATATTTT. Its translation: CASSQVGQGFGNTIYF.

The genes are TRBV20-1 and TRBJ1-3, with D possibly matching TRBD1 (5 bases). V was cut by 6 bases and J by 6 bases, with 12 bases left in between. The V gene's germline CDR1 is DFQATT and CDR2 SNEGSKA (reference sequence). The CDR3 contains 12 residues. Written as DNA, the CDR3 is TGCAGTGCGTTGGGACCGGTAAACACCATATATTTT. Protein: CSALGPVNTIYF.

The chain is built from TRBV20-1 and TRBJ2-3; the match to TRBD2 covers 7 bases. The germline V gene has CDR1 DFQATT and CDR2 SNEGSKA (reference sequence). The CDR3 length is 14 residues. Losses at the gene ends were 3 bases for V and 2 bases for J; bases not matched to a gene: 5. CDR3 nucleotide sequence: TGCAGTGCTAGGGGCGGGGGATACACAGATACGCAGTATTTT. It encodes CSARGGGYTDTQYF.

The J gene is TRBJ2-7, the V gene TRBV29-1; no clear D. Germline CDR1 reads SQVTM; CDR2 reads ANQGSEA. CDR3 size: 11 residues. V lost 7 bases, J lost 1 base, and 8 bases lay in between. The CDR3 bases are TGCAGCGGCAGGTGGTCCTACGAGCAGTACTTC. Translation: CSGRWSYEQYF.

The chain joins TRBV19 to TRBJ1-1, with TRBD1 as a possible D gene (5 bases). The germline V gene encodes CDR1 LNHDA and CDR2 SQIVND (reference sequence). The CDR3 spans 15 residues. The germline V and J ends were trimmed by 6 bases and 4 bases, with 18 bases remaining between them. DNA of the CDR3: TGTGCCAGTAGCCCGTTTCTCCAGGGAGTCACTGAAGCTTTCTTT. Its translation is CASSPFLQGVTEAFF.

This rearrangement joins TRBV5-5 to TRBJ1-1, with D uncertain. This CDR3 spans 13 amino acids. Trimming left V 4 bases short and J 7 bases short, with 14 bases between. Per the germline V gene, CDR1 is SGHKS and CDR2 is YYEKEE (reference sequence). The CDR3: CASSGPAVYEAFF. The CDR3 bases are TGTGCCAGCAGCGGACCAGCAGTTTATGAAGCTTTCTTT.

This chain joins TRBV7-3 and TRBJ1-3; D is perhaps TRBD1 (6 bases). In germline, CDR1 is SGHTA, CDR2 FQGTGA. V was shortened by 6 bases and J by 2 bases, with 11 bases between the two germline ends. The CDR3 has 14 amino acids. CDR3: CASSQGPAGNTIYF. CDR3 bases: TGTGCCAGCAGTCAGGGGCCGGCTGGAAACACCATATATTTT.

The CDR3 reads CASSQDWRGTYEQYF. Written as DNA, the CDR3 is TGCGCCAGCAGCCAAGATTGGAGAGGCACGTACGAGCAGTACTTC. V and J are TRBV4-1 and TRBJ2-7, with D unclear. This CDR3 has 15 residues. Germline CDR1 and CDR2: MGHRA and YSYEKL. V shed 0 bases and J shed 4 bases, with 13 bases lying between them.

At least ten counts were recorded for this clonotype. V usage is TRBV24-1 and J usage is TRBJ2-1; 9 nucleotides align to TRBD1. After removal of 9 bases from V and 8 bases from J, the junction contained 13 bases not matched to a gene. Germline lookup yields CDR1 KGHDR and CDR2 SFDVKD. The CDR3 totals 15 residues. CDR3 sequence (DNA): TGTGCCACCTCCCGACCGGGACAGGGTCCCGATGAGCAGTTCTTC. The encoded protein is CATSRPGQGPDEQFF.

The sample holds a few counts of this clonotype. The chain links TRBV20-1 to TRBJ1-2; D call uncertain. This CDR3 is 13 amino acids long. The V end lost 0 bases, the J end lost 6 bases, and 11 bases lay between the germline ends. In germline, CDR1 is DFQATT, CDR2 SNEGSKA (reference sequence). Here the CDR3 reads CSARDRRWDGYTF. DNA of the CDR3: TGCAGTGCTAGAGATCGCCGGTGGGATGGCTACACCTTC.

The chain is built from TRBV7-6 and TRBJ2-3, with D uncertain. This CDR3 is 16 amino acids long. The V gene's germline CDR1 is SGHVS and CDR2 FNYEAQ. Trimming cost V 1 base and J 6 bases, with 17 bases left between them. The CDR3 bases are TGTGCCAGCAGCTTAGATGGTTGGCCCCCCACGGATACGCAGTATTTT. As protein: CASSLDGWPPTDTQYF.

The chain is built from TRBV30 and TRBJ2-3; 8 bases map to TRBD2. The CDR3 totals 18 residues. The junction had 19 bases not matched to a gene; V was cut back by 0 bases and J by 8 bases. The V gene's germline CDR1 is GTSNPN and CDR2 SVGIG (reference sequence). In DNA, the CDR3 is TGTGCCTGGAGTGTAGGGTTAGGGAGCGGGAGTATGGAGGGTACGCAGTATTTT. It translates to CAWSVGLGSGSMEGTQYF. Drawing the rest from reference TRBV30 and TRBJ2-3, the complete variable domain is SQTIHQWPATLVQPVGSPLSLECTVEGTSNPNLYWYRQAAGRGLQLLFYSVGIGQISSEVPQNLSASRPQDRQFILSSKKLLLSDSGFYLCAWSVGLGSGSMEGTQYFGPGTRLTVL.

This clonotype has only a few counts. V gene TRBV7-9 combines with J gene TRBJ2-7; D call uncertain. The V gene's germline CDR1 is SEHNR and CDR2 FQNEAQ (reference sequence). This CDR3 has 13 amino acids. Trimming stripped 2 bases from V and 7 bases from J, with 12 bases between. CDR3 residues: CASSLSPLGEQYF. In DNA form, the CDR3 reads TGTGCCAGCAGCTTATCGCCCCTTGGGGAGCAGTACTTC.

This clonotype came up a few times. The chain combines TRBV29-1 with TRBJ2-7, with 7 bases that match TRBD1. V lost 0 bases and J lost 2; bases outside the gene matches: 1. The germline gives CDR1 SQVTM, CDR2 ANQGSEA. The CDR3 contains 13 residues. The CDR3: CSVEDQGAYEQYF. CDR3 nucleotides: TGCAGCGTTGAAGATCAGGGGGCCTACGAGCAGTACTTC.

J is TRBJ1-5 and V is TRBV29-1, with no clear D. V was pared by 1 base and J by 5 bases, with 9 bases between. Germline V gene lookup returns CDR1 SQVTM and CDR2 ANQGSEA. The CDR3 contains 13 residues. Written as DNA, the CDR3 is TGCAGCGTTGAAGGGAGTAAGGATCAGCCCCAGCATTTT. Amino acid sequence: CSVEGSKDQPQHF.

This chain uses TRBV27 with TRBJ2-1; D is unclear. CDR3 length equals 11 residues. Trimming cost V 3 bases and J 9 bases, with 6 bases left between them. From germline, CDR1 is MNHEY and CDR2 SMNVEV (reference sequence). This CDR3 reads CASSFKSEQFF. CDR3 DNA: TGTGCCAGCAGTTTTAAGTCTGAGCAGTTCTTC.

The CDR3 loop reads CASSPGGTGNTEAFF. The CDR3 nucleotides read TGTGCCAGCAGCCCCGGAGGGACGGGAAACACTGAAGCTTTCTTT. V and J are TRBV11-3 and TRBJ1-1, with a weak D call TRBD1 (5 bases). The V gene lost 5 bases and the J gene lost 2 bases, with 15 bases spanning the gap. Per the germline V gene, CDR1 is SGHNT and CDR2 is YENEEA. The CDR3 is made up of 15 amino acids.

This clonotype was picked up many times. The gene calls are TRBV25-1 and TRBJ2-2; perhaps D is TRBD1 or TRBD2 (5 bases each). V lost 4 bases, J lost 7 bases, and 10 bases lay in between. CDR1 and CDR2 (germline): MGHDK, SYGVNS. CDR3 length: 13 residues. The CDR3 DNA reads TGTGCCAGCAGTGGAGGGGTTATCGGGGAGCTGTTTTTT. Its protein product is CASSGGVIGELFF.

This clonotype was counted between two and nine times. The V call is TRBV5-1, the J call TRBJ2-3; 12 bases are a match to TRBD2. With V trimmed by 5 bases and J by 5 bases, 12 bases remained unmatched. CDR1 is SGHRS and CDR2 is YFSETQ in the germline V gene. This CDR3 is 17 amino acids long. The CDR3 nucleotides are TGCGCCAGCAGAGAGTCCCTAGCGGGAGGGCCGGTAGATACGCAGTATTTT. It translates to CASRESLAGGPVDTQYF.

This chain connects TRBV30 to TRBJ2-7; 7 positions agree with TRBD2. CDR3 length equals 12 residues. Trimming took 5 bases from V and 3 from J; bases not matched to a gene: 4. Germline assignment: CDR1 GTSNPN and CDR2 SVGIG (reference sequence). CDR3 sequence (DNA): TGTGCCTGGTGCGGGACTAACTACGAGCAGTACTTC. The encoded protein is CAWCGTNYEQYF.

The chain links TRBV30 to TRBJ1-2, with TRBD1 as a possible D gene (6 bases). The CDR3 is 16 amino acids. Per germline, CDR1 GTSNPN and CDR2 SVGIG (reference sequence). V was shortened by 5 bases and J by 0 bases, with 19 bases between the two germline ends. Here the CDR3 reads CAWSGAGAHPNYGYTF. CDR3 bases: TGTGCCTGGTCCGGGGCAGGGGCGCACCCTAACTATGGCTACACCTTC. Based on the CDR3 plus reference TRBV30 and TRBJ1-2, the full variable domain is SQTIHQWPATLVQPVGSPLSLECTVEGTSNPNLYWYRQAAGRGLQLLFYSVGIGQISSEVPQNLSASRPQDRQFILSSKKLLLSDSGFYLCAWSGAGAHPNYGYTFGSGTRLTVV.